These T cell receptor beta chains were read from a single sample in a study of T cell responses to AZD1222 COVID-19 vaccine. Libraries were prepared by immunoSEQ multiplex PCR; TCRdb keeps only in-frame clonotypes and omits some of them. The sample records just over 90,000 clones, roughly nine tenths being singletons. The source material was peripheral blood, sampled 28 days after the second AZD1222 dose. The origin of the receptors is an adult who received the AZD1222 COVID-19 vaccine. The CDR3 runs from the conserved cysteine through the conserved F or W. D genes are given only for firm matches. Clone size is shown for a subset of rows, as once, few, many or a class of expanded clone.

J	D	V	size	CDR3	DNA
TRBJ2-3	.	TRBV6-5	.	CASSYGASSTDTQYF	TGTGCCAGCAGTTACGGGGCGTCTAGCACAGATACGCAGTATTTT
TRBJ2-1	.	TRBV9	once	CASSVDGGGSREQFF	TGTGCCAGCAGCGTAGATGGTGGGGGCTCTCGGGAGCAGTTCTTC
TRBJ2-5	.	TRBV7-6	once	CASTHRPKQGGVRIRGQETQYF	TGTGCCAGCACCCACCGTCCTAAACAGGGGGGGGTGAGGATCAGGGGGCAAGAGACCCAGTACTTC
TRBJ2-7	.	TRBV19	.	CASRGGGEGYEQYF	TGTGCCAGTAGGGGTGGGGGAGAAGGATACGAGCAGTACTTC
TRBJ2-7	.	TRBV12-3/TRBV12-4	.	CASSTRQEQYF	TGTGCCAGCAGTACCCGACAGGAGCAGTACTTC
TRBJ2-6	.	TRBV6-5	.	CASSPRTSGANVLTF	TGTGCCAGCAGTCCGCGGACCTCTGGGGCCAACGTCCTGACTTTC
TRBJ2-3	.	TRBV7-2	.	CASKIWRFAFTDTQYF	TGTGCCAGCAAAATCTGGCGTTTTGCGTTCACAGATACGCAGTATTTT
TRBJ2-1	.	TRBV6-4	once	CASSDSSYNEQFF	TGTGCCAGCAGTGACTCTAGCTACAATGAGCAGTTCTTC
TRBJ1-3	.	TRBV2	once	CASSEGTGKGNTIYF	TGTGCCAGCAGTGAGGGAACAGGGAAAGGAAACACCATATATTTT
TRBJ1-5	.	TRBV5-1	.	CASSPQGSNQPQHF	TGCGCCAGCAGCCCCCAGGGTAGCAATCAGCCCCAGCATTTT
TRBJ1-2	TRBD1	TRBV30	.	CAWSVLRTGLNNYGYTF	TGTGCCTGGAGTGTACTCAGGACAGGGTTAAATAACTATGGCTACACCTTC
TRBJ1-1	TRBD1	TRBV6-5	few	CASRPTGRTEAFF	TGTGCCAGCAGGCCGACAGGGCGAACTGAAGCTTTCTTT
TRBJ1-6	.	TRBV5-8	.	CASSLVLGESYNSPLHF	TGTGCCAGCAGCTTGGTGCTGGGTGAATCCTATAATTCACCCCTCCACTTT
TRBJ2-1	TRBD2	TRBV13	.	CASSLSLAGRNEQFF	TGTGCCAGCAGCTTATCCCTAGCGGGGAGGAATGAGCAGTTCTTC
TRBJ2-3	.	TRBV19	.	CASNRAVTRTDTDTQYF	TGTGCCAGTAATCGGGCGGTAACGCGGACTGACACAGATACGCAGTATTTT
TRBJ1-5	.	TRBV27	few	CASSFSGQPQHF	TGTGCCAGCAGTTTTAGCGGTCAGCCCCAGCATTTT
TRBJ1-2	TRBD1	TRBV6-2/TRBV6-3	.	CASSYYTGGRNYGYTF	TGTGCCAGCAGTTACTACACAGGGGGTCGGAACTATGGCTACACCTTC
TRBJ1-5	.	TRBV19	.	CASNGVWQPQHF	TGTGCCAGTAATGGGGTATGGCAGCCCCAGCATTTT
TRBJ2-1	.	TRBV19	.	CASSIERARGEQFF	TGTGCCAGTAGTATAGAGAGAGCTAGAGGTGAGCAGTTCTTC
TRBJ1-3	.	TRBV7-8	.	CASSLLVASSAFGNTIYF	TGTGCCAGCAGCTTATTGGTGGCTAGTTCCGCGTTCGGAAACACCATATATTTT
TRBJ1-1	.	TRBV2	.	CASSKRGTNAEAFF	TGTGCCAGCAGTAAGCGAGGGACCAACGCTGAAGCTTTCTTT
TRBJ2-3	TRBD2	TRBV3-1/TRBV3-2	.	CASSQSLAGGFTDTQYF	TGTGCCAGCAGCCAGTCCTTAGCGGGGGGGTTCACAGATACGCAGTATTTT
TRBJ1-3	.	TRBV7-3	.	CASSLDGTGNTIYF	TGTGCCAGCAGCTTAGACGGAACTGGAAACACCATATATTTT
TRBJ2-2	TRBD2	TRBV4-2	.	CASSQDGGLANTGELFF	TGTGCCAGCAGCCAAGACGGGGGACTAGCGAACACCGGGGAGCTGTTTTTT
TRBJ2-1	TRBD2	TRBV19	.	CASSIGLAGGSSYNEQFF	TGTGCCAGTAGTATAGGGCTAGCGGGAGGAAGCTCCTACAATGAGCAGTTCTTC
TRBJ2-3	.	TRBV27	.	CASSPGRGEDTQYF	TGTGCCAGCAGTCCCGGAAGGGGGGAAGATACGCAGTATTTT
TRBJ2-1	TRBD1	TRBV15	.	CATSRGQGGNNEQFF	TGTGCCACCAGCAGAGGACAGGGGGGGAACAATGAGCAGTTCTTC
TRBJ1-3	.	TRBV6-5	.	CASSYSPGSTGNTIYF	TGTGCCAGCAGTTACTCGCCGGGGTCGACGGGAAACACCATATATTTT
TRBJ2-7	TRBD1	TRBV6-5	.	CARAGTGTEEQYF	TGTGCCAGAGCCGGGACAGGGACCGAAGAGCAGTACTTC
TRBJ2-7	.	TRBV18	.	CASSYRPGLSSYEQYF	TGTGCCAGCTCATATCGACCGGGACTTAGCTCCTACGAGCAGTACTTC
TRBJ1-3	.	TRBV29-1	.	CSVGGPQAGNTIYF	TGCAGCGTTGGCGGACCGCAGGCTGGAAACACCATATATTTT
TRBJ2-2	TRBD2	TRBV3-1/TRBV3-2	.	CASSLGLGYTGELFF	TGTGCCAGCAGCCTCGGACTAGGATACACCGGGGAGCTGTTTTTT
TRBJ2-7	.	TRBV6-5	.	CASRDERQYF	TGTGCCAGCAGGGATGAGAGGCAGTACTTC
TRBJ1-1	.	TRBV11-2	.	CASSPRQGEPQAFF	TGTGCCAGCAGCCCCAGGCAGGGCGAACCCCAAGCTTTCTTT
TRBJ2-1	.	TRBV18	once	CASSPVRWGYNEQFF	TGTGCCAGCTCACCGGTTAGATGGGGCTACAATGAGCAGTTCTTC
TRBJ2-1	TRBD2	TRBV7-3	few	CASSIAGGGDEQFF	TGTGCCAGCAGCATAGCGGGAGGTGGTGATGAGCAGTTCTTC
TRBJ1-1	.	TRBV5-1	few	CASSRQDNTEAFF	TGCGCCAGCAGCAGACAGGATAACACTGAAGCTTTCTTT
TRBJ1-5	TRBD1	TRBV30	.	CAWSVSRTGVWSNQPQHF	TGTGCCTGGAGTGTATCCCGGACAGGGGTTTGGAGCAATCAGCCCCAGCATTTT
TRBJ2-5	.	TRBV14	few	CASSQARVGNGGTEETQYF	TGTGCCAGCAGCCAAGCAAGAGTGGGGAACGGGGGAACCGAGGAGACCCAGTACTTC
TRBJ2-7	.	TRBV5-1	.	CASRNQNEQYF	TGCGCCAGCAGGAACCAGAACGAGCAGTACTTC
TRBJ2-3	TRBD2	TRBV29-1	.	CSVEGTSGGTDTQYF	TGCAGCGTTGAAGGGACTAGCGGGGGCACAGATACGCAGTATTTT
TRBJ1-5	.	TRBV27	.	CASSLSLNQPQHF	TGTGCCAGCAGCTTAAGCCTCAATCAGCCCCAGCATTTT
TRBJ1-5	TRBD1	TRBV27	.	CASSLGQGGQPQHF	TGTGCCAGCAGTTTAGGACAGGGGGGTCAGCCCCAGCATTTT
TRBJ1-5	TRBD1	TRBV18	.	CASSPPGTGDPNQPQHF	TGTGCCAGCTCACCTCCCGGGACAGGGGACCCTAATCAGCCCCAGCATTTT
TRBJ2-5	.	TRBV6-1	.	CASSDQGWETQYF	TGTGCCAGCAGTGACCAGGGCTGGGAGACCCAGTACTTC
TRBJ2-1	TRBD2	TRBV27	.	CASSRYSSGRALSATFF	TGTGCCAGCAGTCGTTACTCTAGCGGGAGGGCCCTATCAGCCACCTTCTTC
TRBJ1-5	.	TRBV10-1	.	CASSESGVGQPQHF	TGCGCCAGCAGTGAGTCTGGCGTCGGTCAGCCCCAGCATTTT
TRBJ2-7	.	TRBV7-2	once	CASSQGAEREQYF	TGTGCCAGCAGCCAGGGTGCGGAGCGTGAGCAGTACTTC
TRBJ2-5	TRBD2	TRBV24-1	.	CATSDTREPQETQYF	TGTGCCACCAGTGATACGCGGGAGCCCCAAGAGACCCAGTACTTC
TRBJ2-2	TRBD1	TRBV5-1	.	CASKGTVNTGELFF	TGCGCCAGCAAGGGGACAGTAAACACCGGGGAGCTGTTTTTT
TRBJ2-1	TRBD2	TRBV27	.	CASSSHGTSGSGEQFF	TGTGCCAGCAGCAGCCACGGGACTAGCGGGAGCGGTGAGCAGTTCTTC
TRBJ2-7	TRBD1	TRBV6-1	.	CASSEMLGQNYEQYF	TGTGCCAGCAGTGAAATGTTGGGACAGAATTACGAGCAGTACTTC
TRBJ2-5	.	TRBV19	.	CASTPEGLETQYF	TGTGCCAGTACCCCTGAAGGATTGGAGACCCAGTACTTC
TRBJ2-7	TRBD2	TRBV18	once	CASQTSGTYEQYF	TGTGCCAGCCAAACTAGCGGGACCTACGAGCAGTACTTC
TRBJ1-5	.	TRBV2	.	CASRAAADSNQPQHF	TGTGCCAGCAGGGCAGCCGCTGATAGCAATCAGCCCCAGCATTTT